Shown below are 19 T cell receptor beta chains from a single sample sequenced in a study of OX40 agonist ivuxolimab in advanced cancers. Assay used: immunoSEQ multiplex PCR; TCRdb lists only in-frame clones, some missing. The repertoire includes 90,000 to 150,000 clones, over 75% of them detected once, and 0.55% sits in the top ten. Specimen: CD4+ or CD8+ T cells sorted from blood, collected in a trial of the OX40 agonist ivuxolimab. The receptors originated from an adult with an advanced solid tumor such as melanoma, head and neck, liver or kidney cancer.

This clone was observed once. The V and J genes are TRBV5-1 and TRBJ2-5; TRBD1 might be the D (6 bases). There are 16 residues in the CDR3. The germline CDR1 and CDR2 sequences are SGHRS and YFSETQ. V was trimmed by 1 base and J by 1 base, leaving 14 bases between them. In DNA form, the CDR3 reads TGCGCCAGCAGCTTGCAGGGGCCACGCATCCAAGAGACCCAGTACTTC. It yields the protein CASSLQGPRIQETQYF.

This CDR3 is CAISESGQGANSPLHF. The DNA of the CDR3 is TGTGCCATCAGTGAGTCCGGACAGGGGGCCAATTCACCCCTCCACTTT. The chain has TRBV10-3 and TRBJ1-6, with TRBD1 matching over 11 bases. The CDR3 is 16 residues long. V lost 0 bases, J lost 7 bases, and 2 bases stayed unmatched. Per germline, CDR1 ENHRY and CDR2 SYGVKD.

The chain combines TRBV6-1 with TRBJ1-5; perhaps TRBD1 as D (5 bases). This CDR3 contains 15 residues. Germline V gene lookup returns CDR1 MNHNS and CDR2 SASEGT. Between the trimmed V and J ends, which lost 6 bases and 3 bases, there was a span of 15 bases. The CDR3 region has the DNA TGTGCCAGCAGCGTAGCTACGGGGCTCAATCAGCCCCAGCATTTT. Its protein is CASSVATGLNQPQHF.

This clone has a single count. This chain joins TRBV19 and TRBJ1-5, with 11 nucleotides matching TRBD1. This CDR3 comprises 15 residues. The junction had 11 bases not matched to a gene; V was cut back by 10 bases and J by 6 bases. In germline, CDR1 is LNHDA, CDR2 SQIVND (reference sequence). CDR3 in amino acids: CATTDGTGGGQPQHF. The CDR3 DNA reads TGTGCCACCACCGACGGGACAGGGGGTGGTCAGCCCCAGCATTTT.

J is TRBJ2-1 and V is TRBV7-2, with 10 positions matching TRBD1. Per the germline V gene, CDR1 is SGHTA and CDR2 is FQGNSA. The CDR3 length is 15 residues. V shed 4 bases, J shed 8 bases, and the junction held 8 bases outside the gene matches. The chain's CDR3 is CASSSRTGGKDEQFF. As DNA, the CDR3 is TGTGCCAGCAGCTCGCGGACAGGGGGAAAGGATGAGCAGTTCTTC.

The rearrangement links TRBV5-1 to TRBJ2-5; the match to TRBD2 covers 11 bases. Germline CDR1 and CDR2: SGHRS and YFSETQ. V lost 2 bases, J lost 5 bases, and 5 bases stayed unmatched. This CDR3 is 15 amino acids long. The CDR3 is CASSLTSGGWETQYF. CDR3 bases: TGCGCCAGCAGCTTAACTAGCGGGGGATGGGAGACCCAGTACTTC.

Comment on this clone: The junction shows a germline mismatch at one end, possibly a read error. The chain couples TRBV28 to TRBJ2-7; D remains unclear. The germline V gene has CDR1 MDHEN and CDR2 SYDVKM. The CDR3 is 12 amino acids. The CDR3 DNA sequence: TGTGCCAGCAGTGGGGTACGGGCATGGGCGGACTTC. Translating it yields CASSGVRAWADF. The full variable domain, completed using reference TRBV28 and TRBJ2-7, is DVKVTQSSRYLVKRTGEKVFLECVQDMDHENMFWYRQDPGLGLRLIYFSYDVKMKEKGDIPEGYSVSREKKERFSLILESASTNQTSMYLCASSGVRAWADFGPGTRLTVT.

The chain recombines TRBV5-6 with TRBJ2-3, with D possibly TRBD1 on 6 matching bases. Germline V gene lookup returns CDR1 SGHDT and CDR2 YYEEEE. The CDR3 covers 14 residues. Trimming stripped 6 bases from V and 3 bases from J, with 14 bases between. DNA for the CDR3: TGTGCCAGCACCACCCTCGACAGGACAGATACGCAGTATTTT. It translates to CASTTLDRTDTQYF.

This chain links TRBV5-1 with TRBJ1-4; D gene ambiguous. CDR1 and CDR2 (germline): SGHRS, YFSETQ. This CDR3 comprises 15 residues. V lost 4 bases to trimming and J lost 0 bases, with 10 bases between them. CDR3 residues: CASSTSGATNEKLFF. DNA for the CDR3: TGCGCCAGCAGCACCTCAGGAGCAACTAATGAAAAACTGTTTTTT.

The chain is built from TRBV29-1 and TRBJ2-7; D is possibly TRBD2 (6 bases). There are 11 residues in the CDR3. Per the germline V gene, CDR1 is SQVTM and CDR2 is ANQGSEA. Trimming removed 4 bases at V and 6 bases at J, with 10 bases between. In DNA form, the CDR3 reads TGCAGCGTTGGGGGACTGGGCGAGCAGTACTTC. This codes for CSVGGLGEQYF.

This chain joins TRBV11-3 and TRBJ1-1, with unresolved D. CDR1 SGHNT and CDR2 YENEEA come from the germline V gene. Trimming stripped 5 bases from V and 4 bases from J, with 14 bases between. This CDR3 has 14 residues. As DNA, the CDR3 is TGTGCCAGCAGCCCTCAGGCCCTTAGCACTGAAGCTTTCTTT. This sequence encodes CASSPQALSTEAFF.

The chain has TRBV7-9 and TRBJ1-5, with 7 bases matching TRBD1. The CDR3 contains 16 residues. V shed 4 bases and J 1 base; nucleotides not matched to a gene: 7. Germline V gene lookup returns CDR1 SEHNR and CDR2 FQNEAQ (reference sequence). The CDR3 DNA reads TGTGCCAGCAGCTATTCAGGGGGGGCGAGCAATCAGCCCCAGCATTTT. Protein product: CASSYSGGASNQPQHF.

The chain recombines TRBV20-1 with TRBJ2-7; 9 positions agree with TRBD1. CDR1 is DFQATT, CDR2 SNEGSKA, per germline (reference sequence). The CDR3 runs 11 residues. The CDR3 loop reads CRGQGSYEQYF. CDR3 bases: TGCAGGGGACAGGGTTCCTACGAGCAGTACTTC.

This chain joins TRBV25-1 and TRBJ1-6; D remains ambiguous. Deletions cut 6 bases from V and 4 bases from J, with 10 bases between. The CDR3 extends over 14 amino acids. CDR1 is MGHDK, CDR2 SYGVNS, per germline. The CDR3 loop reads CASRQSLYNSPLHF. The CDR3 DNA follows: TGTGCCAGCAGACAGTCTCTTTATAATTCACCCCTCCACTTT.

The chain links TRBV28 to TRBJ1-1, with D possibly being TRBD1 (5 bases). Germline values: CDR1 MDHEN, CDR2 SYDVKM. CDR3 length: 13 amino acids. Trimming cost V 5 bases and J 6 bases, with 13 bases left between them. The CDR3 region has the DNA TGTGCCAGCAGTAGCCAGGGAGTCCCTGAAGCTTTCTTT. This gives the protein CASSSQGVPEAFF.

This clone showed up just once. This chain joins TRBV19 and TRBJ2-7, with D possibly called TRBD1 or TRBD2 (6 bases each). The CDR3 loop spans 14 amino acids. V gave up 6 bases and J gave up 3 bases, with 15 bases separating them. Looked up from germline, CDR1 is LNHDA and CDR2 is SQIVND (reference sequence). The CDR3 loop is CASRAGGLYYEQYF. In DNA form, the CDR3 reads TGTGCCAGTAGGGCCGGGGGCCTTTACTACGAGCAGTACTTC.

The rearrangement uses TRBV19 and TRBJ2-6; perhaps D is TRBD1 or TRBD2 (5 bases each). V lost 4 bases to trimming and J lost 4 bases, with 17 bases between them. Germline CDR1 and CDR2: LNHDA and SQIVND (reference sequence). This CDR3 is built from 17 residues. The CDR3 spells CASSKGRPRTGANVLTF. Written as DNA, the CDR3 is TGTGCCAGTAGTAAGGGACGGCCGAGAACCGGGGCCAACGTCCTGACTTTC. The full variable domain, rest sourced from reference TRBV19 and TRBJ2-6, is DGGITQSPKYLFRKEGQNVTLSCEQNLNHDAMYWYRQDPGQGLRLIYYSQIVNDFQKGDIAEGYSVSREKKESFPLTVTSAQKNPTAFYLCASSKGRPRTGANVLTFGAGSRLTVL.

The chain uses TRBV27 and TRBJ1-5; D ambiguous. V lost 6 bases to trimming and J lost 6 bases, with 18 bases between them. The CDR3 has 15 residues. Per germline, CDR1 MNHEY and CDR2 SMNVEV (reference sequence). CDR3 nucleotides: TGTGCCAGCAGAAGTTTTTCTATGGTCAGTCAGCCCCAGCATTTT. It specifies CASRSFSMVSQPQHF.

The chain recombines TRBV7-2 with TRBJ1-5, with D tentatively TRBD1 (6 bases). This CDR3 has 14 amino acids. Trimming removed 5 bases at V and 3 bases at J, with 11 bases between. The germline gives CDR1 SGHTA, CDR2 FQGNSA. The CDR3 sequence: CASSPTGSNQPQHF. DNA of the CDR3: TGTGCCAGCAGCCCGACAGGCTCCAATCAGCCCCAGCATTTT.